This T cell receptor beta chain was sequenced in a study of blood T cells in healthy people across ages. Overall study findings and caveats: As naive T cell percentage varied, TCR beta diversity correlated strongly with it. Significant beta diversity loss was already apparent by age roughly 44, declining roughly linearly. Naive CD4+ cells and diversity were both higher in long-lived donors than in aged donors.

Primers used in a second PCR of roughly 6 to 11 cycles were a sample-barcoded 5' primer and a J-beta primer mix. TCRdb passed the 5' RACE reads through MiXCR, listing each CDR3 protein once. Of 1,500,000 or so distinct CDR3 sequences in the sample, approximately 42% were seen once. Comment on this clonotype: No antigen is known for it.

This CDR3 has 13 amino acids. Germline V gives CDR1 MNHEY, CDR2 SVGAGI. The ends were cut back, 5 bases at V and 6 bases at J, with 11 bases in the middle. The sequencing input was blood. The clonotype comes from a woman between 18 and 29 years old in good health. This chain joins TRBV6-5 and TRBJ2-1; D is uncertain. This CDR3 reads CASSRRNVNEQFF. DNA of the CDR3: TGTGCCAGCAGTCGGAGAAACGTCAATGAGCAGTTCTTC.